A selection of T cell receptor beta chains follows, all from one sample in a study of OX40 agonist ivuxolimab in advanced cancers. Profiling relied on immunoSEQ multiplex PCR, and the TCRdb table lists in-frame clones only, not all of them. The sample yields roughly 92,000 clones, around 90% seen once. Sample: CD4+ or CD8+ T cells sorted from blood, taken in a trial of the OX40 agonist ivuxolimab. The receptors stem from an adult with an advanced solid tumor such as melanoma, head and neck, liver or kidney cancer. The CDR3 runs from the conserved cysteine through the conserved F or W. The D gene is left open where the match is weak. Size tells how often a clone was seen (once, few, many) or the class of an expanded clone, and some rows leave it out.

>13|.|TRBJ1-5|TRBV5-6|.
CASSLRDKQPQHF
TGTGCCAGCAGCTTGAGAGATAAGCAGCCCCAGCATTTT
>14|.|TRBJ2-7|TRBV6-6|.
CASSYYGTTYEQYF
TGTGCCAGCAGTTACTACGGGACAACCTACGAGCAGTACTTC
>14|.|TRBJ2-7|TRBV5-1|.
CASSFSGSSYEQYF
TGCGCCAGCAGCTTCAGCGGAAGCTCCTACGAGCAGTACTTC
>19|.|TRBJ2-1|TRBV19|.
CASSIDHGTEWRFYNEQFF
TGTGCCAGTAGTATAGATCATGGGACCGAATGGAGGTTCTACAATGAGCAGTTCTTC
>13|.|TRBJ2-3|TRBV29-1|.
CSVAGAGTDTQYF
TGCAGCGTTGCGGGAGCAGGCACAGATACGCAGTATTTT
>13|.|TRBJ2-5|TRBV28|.
CASKLGGLETQYF
TGTGCCAGCAAACTGGGGGGGCTTGAGACCCAGTACTTC
>16|.|TRBJ2-1|TRBV7-3|TRBD2
CASSQLTSGRANEQFF
TGTGCCAGCAGCCAATTGACTAGCGGGAGGGCAAATGAGCAGTTCTTC
>12|.|TRBJ2-3|TRBV6-1|.
CASSVGGDTQYF
TGTGCCAGCAGTGTCGGAGGGGATACGCAGTATTTT
>13|.|TRBJ1-5|TRBV19|.
CASSPDLNQPQHF
TGTGCCAGTTCACCAGATCTTAATCAGCCCCAGCATTTT
>17|.|TRBJ2-2|TRBV6-1|.
CASSELASRRDYGELFF
TGTGCCAGCAGTGAACTCGCCTCTCGTAGGGATTACGGGGAGCTGTTTTTT
>15|.|TRBJ2-1|TRBV7-9|TRBD1
CASSLSGQGFDEQFF
TGTGCCAGCAGCTTATCTGGACAGGGGTTTGATGAGCAGTTCTTC
>15|.|TRBJ2-7|TRBV10-3|TRBD2
CAISDGKLSGNEQYF
TGTGCCATCAGTGATGGGAAGCTTAGCGGGAACGAGCAGTACTTC
>15|.|TRBJ2-1|TRBV29-1|.
CSVRLHPGTYNEQFF
TGCAGCGTACGACTACATCCCGGGACCTACAATGAGCAGTTCTTC
>15|.|TRBJ1-2|TRBV6-5|.
CASSYSGVGSYGYTF
TGTGCCAGCAGTTACTCGGGTGTAGGGTCCTATGGCTACACCTTC
>12|.|TRBJ2-2|TRBV30|.
CGGPANTGELFF
TGTGGTGGGCCGGCGAACACCGGGGAGCTGTTTTTT
>16|once|TRBJ2-3|TRBV18|TRBD1
CATSGTGDPSTDTQYF
TGTGCCACCTCAGGGACAGGAGACCCAAGCACAGATACGCAGTATTTT
>17|.|TRBJ2-1|TRBV5-1|.
CASSPFGHRSSYNEQFF
TGCGCCAGCAGCCCCTTCGGACACCGGAGCTCCTACAATGAGCAGTTCTTC
>12|.|TRBJ2-3|TRBV28|.
CASSTFTDTQYF
TGTGCCAGCAGTACGTTCACAGATACGCAGTATTTT
>16|few|TRBJ2-7|TRBV4-1|.
CASSQDQFPGGYEQYF
TGCGCCAGCAGCCAAGACCAGTTTCCTGGGGGGTACGAGCAGTACTTC
>16|.|TRBJ2-2|TRBV2|.
CASSDAGLGGTGELFF
TGTGCCAGCAGTGATGCAGGCCTCGGCGGGACCGGGGAGCTGTTTTTT
>14|.|TRBJ1-1|TRBV29-1|TRBD1
CSDGGTALNTEAFF
TGCAGCGATGGGGGGACAGCTTTGAACACTGAAGCTTTCTTT
>15|.|TRBJ2-1|TRBV4-2|.
CASSQPFEGRSEQFF
TGTGCCAGCAGCCAGCCCTTCGAGGGGAGGAGTGAGCAGTTCTTC
>14|.|TRBJ1-1|TRBV11-3|.
CASSLGSGNTEAFF
TGTGCCAGCAGCTTAGGGTCGGGGAACACTGAAGCTTTCTTT
>18|.|TRBJ2-3|TRBV28|TRBD2
CASSLSLAGGPGQDTQYF
TGTGCCAGCAGTTTATCGCTAGCGGGAGGGCCCGGGCAAGATACGCAGTATTTT
>12|.|TRBJ2-3|TRBV6-1|.
CASSVRFGTQYF
TGTGCCAGCAGTGTTCGCTTCGGTACGCAGTATTTT
>15|.|TRBJ1-1|TRBV5-1|.
CASRKEGTVNTEAFF
TGCGCCAGCAGGAAGGAGGGGACGGTTAACACTGAAGCTTTCTTT
>14|.|TRBJ2-1|TRBV7-8|TRBD1
CASHRDSSYNEQFF
TGTGCCAGCCACAGGGACAGCTCCTACAATGAGCAGTTCTTC
>15|.|TRBJ2-4|TRBV23-1|TRBD1
CASADRINTKNIQYF
TGCGCCAGCGCGGACAGGATAAACACCAAAAATATTCAGTACTTC
>17|.|TRBJ2-6|TRBV18|.
CASSLRTGSSGANVLTF
TGTGCCAGCTCACTACGAACAGGGAGCTCTGGGGCCAACGTCCTGACTTTC
>16|.|TRBJ2-1|TRBV10-3|TRBD2
CAISETSGRADNEQFF
TGTGCCATCAGTGAAACTAGCGGGAGGGCGGACAATGAGCAGTTCTTC
>14|.|TRBJ2-7|TRBV5-1|TRBD2
CASSTGTSVYEQYF
TGCGCCAGCAGCACCGGGACTAGCGTCTACGAGCAGTACTTC
>14|.|TRBJ1-1|TRBV18|TRBD1
CASSPREGAAEAFF
TGTGCCAGCTCACCAAGGGAGGGGGCCGCTGAAGCTTTCTTT
>13|.|TRBJ2-2|TRBV19|.
CASRTLATGELFF
TGTGCCAGTAGGACCTTAGCCACCGGGGAGCTGTTTTTT
>16|once|TRBJ2-7|TRBV19|.
CASSRGQPSSNYEQYF
TGTGCCAGTAGTAGAGGACAGCCCTCTTCTAATTACGAGCAGTACTTC
>16|.|TRBJ2-3|TRBV15|TRBD1
CATSSYRDRDTDTQYF
TGTGCCACCAGCAGCTACCGGGACAGGGACACAGATACGCAGTATTTT
>15|.|TRBJ2-2|TRBV5-1|TRBD1
CASSLEGAGTGELFF
TGCGCCAGCAGCTTGGAGGGGGCGGGCACCGGGGAGCTGTTTTTT
>15|.|TRBJ2-1|TRBV6-1|TRBD2
CASSEVVAGVGEQFF
TGTGCCAGCAGTGAAGTCGTAGCGGGAGTGGGTGAGCAGTTCTTC
>16|.|TRBJ2-7|TRBV30|.
CAWSGSPLKGGYEQYF
TGTGCCTGGAGTGGTAGCCCGCTTAAAGGGGGGTACGAGCAGTACTTC
>15|.|TRBJ2-3|TRBV4-2|.
CASSRGTSSTDTQYF
TGTGCCAGCAGCCGCGGGACTTCTAGCACAGATACGCAGTATTTT
>16|.|TRBJ2-1|TRBV5-4|TRBD1
CASNDRGGSSYNEQFF
TGTGCCAGCAATGACAGGGGGGGAAGCTCCTACAATGAGCAGTTCTTC
>15|.|TRBJ2-7|TRBV11-3|.
CASSLDSGWGYEQYF
TGTGCCAGCAGCTTAGATAGCGGATGGGGTTACGAGCAGTACTTC
>15|.|TRBJ2-2|TRBV9|.
CASSVQGAYTGELFF
TGTGCCAGCAGCGTGCAAGGGGCCTACACCGGGGAGCTGTTTTTT
>13|.|TRBJ2-7|TRBV10-2|TRBD1
CAVSGTGANEQYF
TGCGCCGTCTCCGGGACAGGGGCAAACGAGCAGTACTTC
>17|.|TRBJ1-2|TRBV14|.
CASSQVFGSATNYGYTF
TGTGCCAGCAGCCAAGTATTCGGGTCGGCCACTAACTATGGCTACACCTTC
>13|.|TRBJ2-2|TRBV7-3|.
CASSFRWTGELFF
TGTGCCAGCAGCTTTCGTTGGACCGGGGAGCTGTTTTTT
>15|.|TRBJ2-3|TRBV7-9|.
CASSLGKARRNTQYF
TGTGCCAGCAGCTTAGGGAAGGCCAGACGGAATACGCAGTATTTT
>16|once|TRBJ2-7|TRBV7-2|TRBD2
CASSHILLAGDLEQYF
TGTGCCAGCAGCCATATACTACTAGCGGGAGACCTCGAGCAGTACTTC
>15|once|TRBJ2-2|TRBV25-1|.
CASTVGAGNTGELFF
TGTGCCAGCACAGTGGGCGCCGGGAACACCGGGGAGCTGTTTTTT
>10|.|TRBJ2-5|TRBV5-8|.
CATPQGTQYF
TGTGCCACCCCCCAGGGGACCCAGTACTTC
>12|.|TRBJ2-1|TRBV10-2|.
CASSEKNNEQFF
TGCGCCAGCAGCGAGAAAAACAATGAGCAGTTCTTC
>16|.|TRBJ2-1|TRBV27|TRBD2
CASSPRLAGAYNEQFF
TGTGCCAGCAGCCCAAGACTAGCGGGGGCCTACAATGAGCAGTTCTTC
>16|.|TRBJ1-1|TRBV15|.
CATSRDPGRGSTEAFF
TGTGCCACCAGCAGAGATCCGGGCAGGGGCTCCACTGAAGCTTTCTTT
>15|.|TRBJ2-7|TRBV6-5|TRBD2
CASSPGLAGDYEQYF
TGTGCCAGCAGTCCTGGACTAGCGGGAGACTACGAGCAGTACTTC
>14|.|TRBJ1-2|TRBV30|TRBD1
CAWNRDRVAYGYTF
TGTGCCTGGAATCGGGACAGGGTGGCCTATGGCTACACCTTC